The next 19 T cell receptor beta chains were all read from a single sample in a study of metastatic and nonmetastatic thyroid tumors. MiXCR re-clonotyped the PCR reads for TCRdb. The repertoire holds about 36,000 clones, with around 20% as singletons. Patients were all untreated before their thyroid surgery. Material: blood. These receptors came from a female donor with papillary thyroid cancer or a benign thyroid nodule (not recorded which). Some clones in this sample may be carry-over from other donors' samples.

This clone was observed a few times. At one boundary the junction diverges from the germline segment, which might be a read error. CDR3 protein: CASSLTIRGYERYF. CDR3 sequence (DNA): TGTGCCAGCAGTTTGACAATAAGGGGCTACGAGCGGTACTTC. V usage is TRBV2 and J usage is TRBJ2-7; D is perhaps TRBD1 (5 bases). In germline, CDR1 is SNHLY, CDR2 FYNNEI. The CDR3 sequence is 14 residues long.

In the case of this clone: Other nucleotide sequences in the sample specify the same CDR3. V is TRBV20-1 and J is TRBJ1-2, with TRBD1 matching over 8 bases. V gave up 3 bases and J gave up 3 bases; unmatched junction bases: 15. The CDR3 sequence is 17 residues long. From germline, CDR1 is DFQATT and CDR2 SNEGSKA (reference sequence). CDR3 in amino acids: CSASTAFSTQGDYGYTF. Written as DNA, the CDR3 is TGCAGTGCTAGCACTGCCTTCTCGACACAGGGGGACTATGGCTACACCTTC.

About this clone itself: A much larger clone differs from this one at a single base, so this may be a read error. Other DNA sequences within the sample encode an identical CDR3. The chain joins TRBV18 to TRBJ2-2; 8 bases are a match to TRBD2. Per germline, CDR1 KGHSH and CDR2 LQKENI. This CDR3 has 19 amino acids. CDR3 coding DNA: TGCGCCAGCTCGCGATGGTCGCGGGAGGCCCTCGCGAACACCGGGGAGCTGTTTTTT. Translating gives CASSRWSREALANTGELFF.

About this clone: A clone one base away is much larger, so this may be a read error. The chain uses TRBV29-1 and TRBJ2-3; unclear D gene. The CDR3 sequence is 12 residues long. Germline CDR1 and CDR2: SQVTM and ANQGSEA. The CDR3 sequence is CSVEPSTYTQYF. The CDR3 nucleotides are TGCAGCGTTGAACCAAGCACATATACGCAGTATTTT.

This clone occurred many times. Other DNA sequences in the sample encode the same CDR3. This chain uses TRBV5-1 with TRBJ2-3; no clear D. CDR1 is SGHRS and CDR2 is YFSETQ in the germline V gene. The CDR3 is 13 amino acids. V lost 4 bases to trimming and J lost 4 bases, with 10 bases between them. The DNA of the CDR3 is TGCGCCAGCAGCGATTTAACCGCAGATACGCAGTATTTT. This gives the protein CASSDLTADTQYF.

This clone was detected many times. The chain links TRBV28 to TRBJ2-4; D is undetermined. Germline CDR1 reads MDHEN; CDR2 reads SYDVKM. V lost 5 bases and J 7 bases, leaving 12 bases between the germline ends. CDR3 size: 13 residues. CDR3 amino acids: CASSHPARNIQYF. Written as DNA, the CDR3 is TGTGCCAGCAGTCATCCGGCCAGGAACATTCAGTACTTC.

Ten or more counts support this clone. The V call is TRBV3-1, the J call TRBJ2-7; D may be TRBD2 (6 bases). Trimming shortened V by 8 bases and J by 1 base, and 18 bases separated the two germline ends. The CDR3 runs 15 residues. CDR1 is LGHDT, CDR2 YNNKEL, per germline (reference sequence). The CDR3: CASATRGTFSYEQYF. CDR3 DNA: TGTGCCAGCGCTACCCGCGGGACTTTTTCCTACGAGCAGTACTTC.

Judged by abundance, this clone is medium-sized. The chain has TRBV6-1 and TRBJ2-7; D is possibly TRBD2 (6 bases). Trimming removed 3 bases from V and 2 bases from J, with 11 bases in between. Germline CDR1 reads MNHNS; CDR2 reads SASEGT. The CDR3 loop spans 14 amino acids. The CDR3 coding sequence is TGTGCCAGCAGTGAGGGCGGGGCCACCTACGAGCAGTACTTC. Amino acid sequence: CASSEGGATYEQYF.

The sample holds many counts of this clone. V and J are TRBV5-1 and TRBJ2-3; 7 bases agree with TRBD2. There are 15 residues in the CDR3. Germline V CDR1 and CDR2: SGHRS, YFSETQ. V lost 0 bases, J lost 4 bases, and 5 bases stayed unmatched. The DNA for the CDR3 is TGCGCCAGCAGCTTGGCCCTAGCGGTACCAGATACGCAGTATTTT. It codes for CASSLALAVPDTQYF.

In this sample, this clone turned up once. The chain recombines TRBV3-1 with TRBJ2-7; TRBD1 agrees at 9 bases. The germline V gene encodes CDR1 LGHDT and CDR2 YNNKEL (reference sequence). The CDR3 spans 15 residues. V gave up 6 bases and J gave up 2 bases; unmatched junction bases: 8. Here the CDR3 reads CASSPMGQGPYEQYF. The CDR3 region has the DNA TGTGCCAGCAGTCCCATGGGACAGGGACCCTACGAGCAGTACTTC.

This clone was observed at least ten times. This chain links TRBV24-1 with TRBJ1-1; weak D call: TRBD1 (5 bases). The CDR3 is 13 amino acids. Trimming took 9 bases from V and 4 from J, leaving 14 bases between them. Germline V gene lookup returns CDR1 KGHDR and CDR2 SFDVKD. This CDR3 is CATRRGGGTEAFF. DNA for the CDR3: TGTGCCACCCGACGGGGGGGTGGCACTGAAGCTTTCTTT.

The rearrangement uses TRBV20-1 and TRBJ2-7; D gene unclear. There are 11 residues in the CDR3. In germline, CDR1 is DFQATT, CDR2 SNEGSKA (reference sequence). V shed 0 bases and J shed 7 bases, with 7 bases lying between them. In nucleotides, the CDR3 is TGCAGTGCTAGAGACGTCTCGGAGCAGTACTTC. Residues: CSARDVSEQYF.

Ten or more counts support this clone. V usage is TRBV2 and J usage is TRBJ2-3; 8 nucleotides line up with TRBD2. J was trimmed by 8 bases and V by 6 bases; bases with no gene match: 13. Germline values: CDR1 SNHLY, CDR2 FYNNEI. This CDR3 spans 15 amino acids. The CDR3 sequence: CASSRAGAPGGTQYF. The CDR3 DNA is TGTGCCAGCAGCCGAGCGGGGGCCCCCGGAGGTACGCAGTATTTT.

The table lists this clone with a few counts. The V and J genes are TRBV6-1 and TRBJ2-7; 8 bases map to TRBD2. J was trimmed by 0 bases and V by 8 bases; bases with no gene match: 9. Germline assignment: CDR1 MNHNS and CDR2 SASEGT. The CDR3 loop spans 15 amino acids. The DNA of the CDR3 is TGTGCCAGCTGGGTTAGCGGGACTACCTCCTACGAGCAGTACTTC. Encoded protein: CASWVSGTTSYEQYF.

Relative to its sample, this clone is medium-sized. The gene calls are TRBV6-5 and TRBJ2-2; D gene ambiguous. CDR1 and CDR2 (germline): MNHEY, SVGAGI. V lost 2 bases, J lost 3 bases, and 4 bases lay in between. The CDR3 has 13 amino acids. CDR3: CASSYQDTGELFF. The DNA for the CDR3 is TGTGCCAGCAGTTACCAGGACACCGGGGAGCTGTTTTTT.

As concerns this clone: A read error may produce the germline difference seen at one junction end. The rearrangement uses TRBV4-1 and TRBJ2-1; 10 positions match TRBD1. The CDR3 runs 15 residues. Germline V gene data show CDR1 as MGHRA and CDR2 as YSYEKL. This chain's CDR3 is CASSQAPGQGYEQLF. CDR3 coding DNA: TGCGCCAGCAGCCAGGCGCCGGGACAGGGGTATGAGCAGTTATTC.

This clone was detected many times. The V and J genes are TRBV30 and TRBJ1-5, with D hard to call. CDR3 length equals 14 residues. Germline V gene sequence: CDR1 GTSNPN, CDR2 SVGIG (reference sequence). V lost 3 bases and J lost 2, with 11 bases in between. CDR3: CAWRGVSGNQPQHF. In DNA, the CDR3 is TGTGCCTGGAGGGGAGTTTCGGGCAATCAGCCCCAGCATTTT.

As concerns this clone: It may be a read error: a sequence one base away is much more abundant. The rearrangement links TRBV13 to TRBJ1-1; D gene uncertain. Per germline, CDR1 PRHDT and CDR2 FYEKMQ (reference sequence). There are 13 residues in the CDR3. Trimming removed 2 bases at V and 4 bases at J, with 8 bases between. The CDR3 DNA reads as TGTGCCAGCAGCTTACTCGGGAGCACTGAAGCTTTCTTT. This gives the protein CASSLLGSTEAFF.

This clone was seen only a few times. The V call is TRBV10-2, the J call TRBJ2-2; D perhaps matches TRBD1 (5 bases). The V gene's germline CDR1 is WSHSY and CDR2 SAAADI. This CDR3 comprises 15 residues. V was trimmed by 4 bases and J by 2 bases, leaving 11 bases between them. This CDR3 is CASSVQGGNTGELFF. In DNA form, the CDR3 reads TGCGCCAGCAGTGTCCAGGGTGGCAACACCGGGGAGCTGTTTTTT.